A selection of T cell receptor beta chains follows, all from one sample in a study of T cell responses to AZD1222 COVID-19 vaccine. Sequencing was performed with immunoSEQ multiplex PCR; in TCRdb, only in-frame clones are kept and a portion is missing. The sample carries over 110,000 clones, almost 95% recorded once. Specimen: peripheral blood, collected 28 days after the second AZD1222 dose. These receptors all stem from an adult who received the AZD1222 COVID-19 vaccine. CDR3s include the opening cysteine and the closing phenylalanine or tryptophan. Each record gives: D gene, J gene, V gene, clone size, CDR3 DNA, CDR3 protein. D genes are given only for firm matches. Size tells how often a clone was seen (once, few, many) or the class of an expanded clone, and some rows leave it out.

>TRBD1|TRBJ1-2|TRBV12-3/TRBV12-4|.
TGTGCCAGCAGTCCGACAGGGCCCTATGGCTACACCTTC
CASSPTGPYGYTF
>.|TRBJ1-1|TRBV6-5|.
TGTGCCAGCCATGGACAGCCTAACACTGAAGCTTTCTTT
CASHGQPNTEAFF
>.|TRBJ1-4|TRBV12-5|.
TGTGCTAGTGGTTTACAACGGGGGCTTAATGAAAAACTGTTTTTT
CASGLQRGLNEKLFF
>.|TRBJ2-2|TRBV25-1|.
TGTGCCAGCAGTGAAATTCGGTTTGCCGGGGAGCTGTTTTTT
CASSEIRFAGELFF
>TRBD1|TRBJ1-1|TRBV11-2|once
TGTGCCAGCGGAAAAGGCGACAGGGCTGAAGCTTTCTTT
CASGKGDRAEAFF
>.|TRBJ2-1|TRBV7-7|.
TGTGCCAGCAGCCGAGGGATGGGCGAGCAGTTCTTC
CASSRGMGEQFF
>.|TRBJ1-5|TRBV18|.
TGTGCCAGCTCACCAGGGGAAAATCAGCCCCAGCATTTT
CASSPGENQPQHF
>.|TRBJ1-1|TRBV5-1|.
TGCGCCAGCAGCGAGGGCGACAGGAACACTGAAGCTTTCTTT
CASSEGDRNTEAFF
>TRBD2|TRBJ2-1|TRBV19|.
TGTGCCAGTAGTATGCTAGCGGAGTACAATGAGCAGTTCTTC
CASSMLAEYNEQFF
>TRBD1|TRBJ2-3|TRBV19|.
TGTGCCAGTAATCAAGACAGGGAAAACACAGATACGCAGTATTTT
CASNQDRENTDTQYF
>TRBD1|TRBJ1-2|TRBV7-2|.
TGTGCCAGCAGCCCCTACCGGGACAGGGACTATGGCTACACCTTC
CASSPYRDRDYGYTF
>TRBD1|TRBJ1-2|TRBV29-1|.
TGCAGCGCGGCGGGACAGGAAGTTTCGGATGGCTACACCTTC
CSAAGQEVSDGYTF
>.|TRBJ1-2|TRBV6-5|.
TGTGCCAGCAGTTACTCGCGGGGGGCGAAGGGCTACACCTTC
CASSYSRGAKGYTF
>.|TRBJ2-5|TRBV19|.
TGTGCCAGTAGTCCTCGAGGAGGGCGGGAACGGGAGACCCAGTACTTC
CASSPRGGRERETQYF
>.|TRBJ1-1|TRBV7-9|.
TGTGCCAGCAGCCCGGGGAGTGGCACTGAAGCTTTCTTT
CASSPGSGTEAFF
>.|TRBJ1-2|TRBV27|.
TGTGCCAGCAGTGACAGGCTTGAGGATGGCTACACCTTC
CASSDRLEDGYTF
>.|TRBJ2-1|TRBV9|.
TGTGCCAGCAGAGACCGACTTGATTGGTTCTTC
CASRDRLDWFF
>.|TRBJ1-1|TRBV24-1|once
TGTGCCACCAGTGATTTGAAGGGAGACACTGAAGCTTTCTTT
CATSDLKGDTEAFF
>TRBD1|TRBJ1-3|TRBV30|.
TGTGCCTGGAGTGCTGGACAGGCCACCATATATTTT
CAWSAGQATIYF
>.|TRBJ1-6|TRBV4-3|once
TGCGCCAGCAGCCAAGATTGGGGAGAGGGTAGGAATTCACCCCTCCACTTT
CASSQDWGEGRNSPLHF
>TRBD1|TRBJ1-2|TRBV28|.
TGTGCCAGTATGCCGGGGACAGCCGCTGATGGCTACACCTTC
CASMPGTAADGYTF
>.|TRBJ2-1|TRBV20-1|.
TGCAGTGCTAGAGATCCCCCTGAGCAGTTCTTC
CSARDPPEQFF
>.|TRBJ1-1|TRBV11-2|.
TGTGCCAGCAGATCGGTCAGGGACATGAACACTGAAGCTTTCTTT
CASRSVRDMNTEAFF
>TRBD1|TRBJ2-2|TRBV23-1|.
TGCGCCAGCAGTCAAAACCCCACGGACAGGGGAGGGACCGGGGAGCTGTTTTTT
CASSQNPTDRGGTGELFF
>.|TRBJ1-4|TRBV29-1|.
TGCAGCGTTGAAGAGCCGGGGGCTAATGAAAAACTGTTTTTT
CSVEEPGANEKLFF
>.|TRBJ2-1|TRBV7-3|.
TGTGCCAGCAGCTCCCTAAGGGGCGCTAGACGGGCGTCCTACAATGAGCAGTTCTTC
CASSSLRGARRASYNEQFF
>TRBD1|TRBJ2-3|TRBV4-1|.
TGCGCCAGCAGCCAACCGGGACAGTTCACAGATACGCAGTATTTT
CASSQPGQFTDTQYF
>.|TRBJ2-1|TRBV5-1|.
TGCGCCAGCAGCTTGATGCTAGTGGGCGATGAGCAGTTCTTC
CASSLMLVGDEQFF
>.|TRBJ2-2|TRBV29-1|.
TGCAGCGTTCCAAAGGGAAACACCGGGGAGCTGTTTTTT
CSVPKGNTGELFF
>.|TRBJ1-1|TRBV6-6|.
TGTGCCAGCAGTTTTTTGGGACCGGATAACACTGAAGCTTTCTTT
CASSFLGPDNTEAFF
>TRBD1|TRBJ1-5|TRBV5-6|once
TGTGCCAGCAGAAAACAGGGGGGCAATCAGCCCCAGCATTTT
CASRKQGGNQPQHF
>TRBD1|TRBJ2-1|TRBV14|once
TGTGCCAGCAGCCAAGTGACAGGGAGCTTGTTTGGGAATGAGCAGTTCTTC
CASSQVTGSLFGNEQFF
>.|TRBJ1-1|TRBV11-2|.
TGTGCCAGCAGCTTAGGACGGGGACACACTGAAGCTTTCTTT
CASSLGRGHTEAFF
>TRBD2|TRBJ2-3|TRBV13|.
TGTGCCAGCAGCCCGTCACTAGCGGGAGAGGATGCAGATACGCAGTATTTT
CASSPSLAGEDADTQYF
>.|TRBJ2-2|TRBV30|few
TGTGCCTGGAGTAGGACAGCAACCGGGGAGCTGTTTTTT
CAWSRTATGELFF
>.|TRBJ1-2|TRBV6-5|.
TGTGCCAGCAGTTACCGGTGGGGAACTAACTATGGCTACACCTTC
CASSYRWGTNYGYTF
>.|TRBJ1-4|TRBV12-3/TRBV12-4|.
TGTGCCAGCGGGACGGTCAATGAAAAACTGTTTTTT
CASGTVNEKLFF
>.|TRBJ1-1|TRBV11-3|.
TGTGCCAGCAGCTTCGCATTGAACACTGAAGCTTTCTTT
CASSFALNTEAFF
>TRBD1|TRBJ1-5|TRBV5-8|.
TGTGCCAGCAGCTTGGGGACAGGGGCTTCGGGTCAGCCCCAGCATTTT
CASSLGTGASGQPQHF
>.|TRBJ1-4|TRBV4-2|.
TGTGCCAGCAGCCAAATTCGCCGGACAGTTTCGGAGACTAATGAAAAACTGTTTTTT
CASSQIRRTVSETNEKLFF
>TRBD1|TRBJ1-2|TRBV10-3|.
TGTGCCATCAGCGCAGGACAGGGAGACTATGGCTACACCTTC
CAISAGQGDYGYTF
>.|TRBJ1-2|TRBV27|once
TGTGCCAGCAGTTTGGGCAGCCGATATGGCTACACCTTC
CASSLGSRYGYTF
>.|TRBJ2-3|TRBV5-1|.
TGCGCCAGCAGCTTGACGACGGGTCCTAGCACAGATACGCAGTATTTT
CASSLTTGPSTDTQYF
>.|TRBJ1-1|TRBV25-1|.
TGTGCCAGCACAGAGGCAGGGGAGAACACTGAAGCTTTCTTT
CASTEAGENTEAFF
>.|TRBJ2-1|TRBV5-4|.
TGTGCCAGCAGCTTGGCCGGGAGTCTCTCCTACAATGAGCAGTTCTTC
CASSLAGSLSYNEQFF
>.|TRBJ1-4|TRBV19|.
TGTGCCAGCAAAAATAGGGGACGGGCTAATGAAAAACTGTTTTTT
CASKNRGRANEKLFF
>TRBD2|TRBJ2-1|TRBV19|.
TGTGCCAGTAGAGCGGGAGGGCTTAATGAGCAGTTCTTC
CASRAGGLNEQFF
>.|TRBJ1-6|TRBV11-2|.
TGTGCCAGCAGCTTAGAACCAACTTCACCCCTCCACTTT
CASSLEPTSPLHF
>.|TRBJ1-3|TRBV12-3/TRBV12-4|.
TGTGCCAGCACGATGGCTGGAAACACCATATATTTT
CASTMAGNTIYF
>.|TRBJ2-3|TRBV9|.
TGTGCCAGCAGCGTGGCGACAGGGTGGGGGGCAGATACGCAGTATTTT
CASSVATGWGADTQYF
>.|TRBJ1-6|TRBV28|.
TGTGCCAGCAGTCCTCACTTCTTACCCCTCCACTTT
CASSPHFLPLHF
>.|TRBJ1-4|TRBV6-5|.
TGTGCCAGCGGGGGACAAAATGAAAAACTGTTTTTT
CASGGQNEKLFF
>.|TRBJ1-1|TRBV10-1|.
TGCGCCAGCAGTGATCGGGGGAACACTGAAGCTTTCTTT
CASSDRGNTEAFF
>.|TRBJ1-1|TRBV6-5|.
TGTGCCAGCTCAGCAGGCCCGTCCGAAGCTTTCTTT
CASSAGPSEAFF
>.|TRBJ2-1|TRBV9|.
TGTGCCAGCAGCCCCTCCCCCCTCTCTCTCCGGGAGCAGTTCTTC
CASSPSPLSLREQFF
>.|TRBJ1-2|TRBV28|.
TGTGCCAGCAGTTCTTCCTATGGCTACACCTTC
CASSSSYGYTF
>TRBD2|TRBJ2-5|TRBV10-3|.
TGTGCCATCAGTGGGGGACTAGCGGGTCTCGAGACCCAGTACTTC
CAISGGLAGLETQYF
>.|TRBJ1-5|TRBV3-1/TRBV3-2|once
TGTGCCAGCAGCCAAGATCCCGCTGCCTATAGCAATCAGCCCCAGCATTTT
CASSQDPAAYSNQPQHF
>TRBD1|TRBJ2-1|TRBV4-3|.
TGCGCCAGCAGCATCGGGACAGATGACAATGAGCAGTTCTTC
CASSIGTDDNEQFF
>TRBD2|TRBJ2-3|TRBV4-3|.
TGCGCCAGCAGCCAAAGGGGTAGCGGGGGGACAGATACGCAGTATTTT
CASSQRGSGGTDTQYF